This T cell receptor beta chain is drawn from a study of blood T cell repertoires in COVID-19. Profiled with immunoSEQ multiplex PCR; TCRdb holds only in-frame clones, not every one. Among about 62,000 clones, 80% to 90% were seen once, and the ten largest hold around 1.3%. V lost 2 bases and J 3 bases, leaving 11 bases between the germline ends. CDR3 length: 14 amino acids. Per the germline V gene, CDR1 is SGHRS and CDR2 is YFSETQ. Sequencing was done on a sample of peripheral blood. The clonotype comes from a woman aged 80 or older with acute or convalescent COVID-19. J is TRBJ2-5 and V is TRBV5-1; possibly TRBD2 for D (6 bases). The CDR3: CASSLPGVEETQYF. For the CDR3, the DNA is TGCGCCAGCAGCTTACCGGGGGTAGAAGAGACCCAGTACTTC.